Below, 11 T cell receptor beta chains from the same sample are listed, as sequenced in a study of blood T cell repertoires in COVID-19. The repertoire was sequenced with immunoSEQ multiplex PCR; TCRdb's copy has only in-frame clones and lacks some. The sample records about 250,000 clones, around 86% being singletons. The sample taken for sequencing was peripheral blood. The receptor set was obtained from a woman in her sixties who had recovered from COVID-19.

The CDR3 bases are TGTGCCAGCAGTTACTCGTATCAGAATGAGCAGTTCTTC. Translated, it gives CASSYSYQNEQFF. V usage is TRBV6-6 and J usage is TRBJ2-1; D is ambiguous. Germline lookup yields CDR1 MNHNY and CDR2 SVGAGI (reference sequence). The ends were cut back, 0 bases at V and 7 bases at J, with 7 bases in the middle. This CDR3 has 13 amino acids.

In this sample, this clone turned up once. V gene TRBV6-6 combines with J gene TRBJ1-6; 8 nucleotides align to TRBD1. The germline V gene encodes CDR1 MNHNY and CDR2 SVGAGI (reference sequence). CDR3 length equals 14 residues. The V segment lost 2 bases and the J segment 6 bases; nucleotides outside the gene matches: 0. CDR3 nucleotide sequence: TGTGCCAGCAGTTACGGACAGGGTAATTCACCCCTCCACTTT. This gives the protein CASSYGQGNSPLHF.

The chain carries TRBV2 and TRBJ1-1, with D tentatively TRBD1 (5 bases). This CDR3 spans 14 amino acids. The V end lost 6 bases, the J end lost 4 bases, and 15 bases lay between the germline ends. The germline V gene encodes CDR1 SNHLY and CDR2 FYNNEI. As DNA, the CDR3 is TGTGCCAGCAGGAAACTAAGGGGATTCACTGAAGCTTTCTTT. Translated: CASRKLRGFTEAFF.

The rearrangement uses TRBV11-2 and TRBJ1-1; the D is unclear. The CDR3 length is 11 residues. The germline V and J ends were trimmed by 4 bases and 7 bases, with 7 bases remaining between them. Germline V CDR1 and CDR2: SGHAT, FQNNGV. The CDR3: CASSSPGEAFF. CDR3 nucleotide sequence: TGTGCCAGCAGCTCACCAGGTGAAGCTTTCTTT.

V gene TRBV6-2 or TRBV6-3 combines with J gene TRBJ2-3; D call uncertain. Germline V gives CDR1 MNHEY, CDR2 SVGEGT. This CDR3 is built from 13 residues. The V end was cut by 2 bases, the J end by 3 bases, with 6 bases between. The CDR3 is CASSYIRTDTQYF. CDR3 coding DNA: TGTGCCAGCAGTTACATCAGGACAGATACGCAGTATTTT.

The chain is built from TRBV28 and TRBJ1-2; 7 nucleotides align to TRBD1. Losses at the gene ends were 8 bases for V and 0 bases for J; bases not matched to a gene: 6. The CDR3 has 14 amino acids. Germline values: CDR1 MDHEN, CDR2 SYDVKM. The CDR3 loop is CASETGTANYGYTF. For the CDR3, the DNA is TGTGCCAGCGAAACCGGGACAGCTAACTATGGCTACACCTTC.

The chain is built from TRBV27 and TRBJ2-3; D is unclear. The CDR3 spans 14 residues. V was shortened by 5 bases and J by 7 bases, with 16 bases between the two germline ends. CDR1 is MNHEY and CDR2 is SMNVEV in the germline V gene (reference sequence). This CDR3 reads CASSPLSSTNTQYF. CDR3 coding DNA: TGTGCCAGCAGTCCTCTTAGTAGCACGAATACGCAGTATTTT.

CDR3 sequence: CASSSRGGATGELFF. The CDR3 nucleotides are TGTGCCAGCAGTAGTCGAGGGGGGGCGACCGGGGAGCTGTTTTTT. The J gene is TRBJ2-2, the V gene TRBV6-2 or TRBV6-3, with D possibly being TRBD2 (7 bases). CDR3 length: 15 residues. Deletions cut 5 bases from V and 5 bases from J, with 15 bases between. Looked up from germline, CDR1 is MNHEY and CDR2 is SVGEGT.

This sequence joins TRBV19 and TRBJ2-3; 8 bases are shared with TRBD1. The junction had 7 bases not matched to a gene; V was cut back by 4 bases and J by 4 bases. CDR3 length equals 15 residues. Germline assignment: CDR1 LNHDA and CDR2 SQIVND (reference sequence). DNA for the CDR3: TGTGCCAGTAGTACGGGACAGGCCCATTCAGATACGCAGTATTTT. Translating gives CASSTGQAHSDTQYF.

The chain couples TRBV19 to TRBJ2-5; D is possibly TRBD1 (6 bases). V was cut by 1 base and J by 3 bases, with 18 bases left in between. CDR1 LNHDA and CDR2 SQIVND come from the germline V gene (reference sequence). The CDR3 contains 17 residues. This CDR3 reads CASSIGYRVRGKETQYF. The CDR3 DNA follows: TGTGCCAGTAGTATAGGTTACAGGGTAAGGGGCAAAGAGACCCAGTACTTC.

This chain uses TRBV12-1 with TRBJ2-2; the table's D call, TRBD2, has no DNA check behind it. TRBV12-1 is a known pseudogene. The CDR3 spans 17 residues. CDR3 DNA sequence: TGTGCCAGCAGCCCCTCATTATACGGGGGGGCCTCCGGGGAGCTGTTTTTT. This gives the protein CASSPSLYGGASGELFF.